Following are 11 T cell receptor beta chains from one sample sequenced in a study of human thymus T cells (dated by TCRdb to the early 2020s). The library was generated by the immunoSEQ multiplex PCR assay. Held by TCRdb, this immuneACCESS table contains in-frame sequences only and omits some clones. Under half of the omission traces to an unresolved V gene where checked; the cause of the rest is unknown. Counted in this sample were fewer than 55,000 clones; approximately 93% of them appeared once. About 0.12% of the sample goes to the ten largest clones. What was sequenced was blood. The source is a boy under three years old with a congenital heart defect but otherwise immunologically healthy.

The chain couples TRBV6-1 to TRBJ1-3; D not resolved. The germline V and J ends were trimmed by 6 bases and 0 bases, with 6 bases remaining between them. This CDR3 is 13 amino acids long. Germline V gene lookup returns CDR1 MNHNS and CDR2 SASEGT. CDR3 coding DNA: TGTGCCAGCAGACCCTTCTCTGGAAACACCATATATTTT. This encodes CASRPFSGNTIYF.

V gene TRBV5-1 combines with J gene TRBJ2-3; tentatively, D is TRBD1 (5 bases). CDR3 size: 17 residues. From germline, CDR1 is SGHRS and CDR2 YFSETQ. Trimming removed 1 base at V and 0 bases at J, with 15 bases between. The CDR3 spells CASSLTGHTYSTDTQYF. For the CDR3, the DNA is TGCGCCAGCAGCTTGACAGGCCATACTTATAGCACAGATACGCAGTATTTT. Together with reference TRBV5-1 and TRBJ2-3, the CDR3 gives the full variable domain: KAGVTQTPRYLIKTRGQQVTLSCSPISGHRSVSWYQQTPGQGLQFLFEYFSETQRNKGNFPGRFSGRQFSNSRSEMNVSTLELGDSALYLCASSLTGHTYSTDTQYFGPGTRLTVL.

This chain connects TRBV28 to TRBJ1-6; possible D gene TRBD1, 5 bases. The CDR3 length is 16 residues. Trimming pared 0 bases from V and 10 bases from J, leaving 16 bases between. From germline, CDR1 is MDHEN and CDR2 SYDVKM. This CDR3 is CASSLWFGTSLSPLHF. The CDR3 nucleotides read TGTGCCAGCAGTTTATGGTTTGGGACTTCCCTGTCACCCCTCCACTTT.

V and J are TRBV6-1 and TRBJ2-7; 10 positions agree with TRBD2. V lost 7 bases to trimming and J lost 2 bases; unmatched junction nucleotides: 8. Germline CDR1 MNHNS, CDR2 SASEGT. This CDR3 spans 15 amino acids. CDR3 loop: CASNLSGGLAYEQYF. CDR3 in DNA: TGTGCCAGCAACCTTAGCGGGGGGCTTGCCTACGAGCAGTACTTC.

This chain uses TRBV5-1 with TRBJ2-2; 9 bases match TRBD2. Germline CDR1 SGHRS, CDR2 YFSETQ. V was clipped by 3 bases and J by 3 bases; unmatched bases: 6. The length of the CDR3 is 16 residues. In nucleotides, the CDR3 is TGCGCCAGCAGCTCCATAGTAGCGGGGGACACCGGGGAGCTGTTTTTT. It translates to CASSSIVAGDTGELFF.

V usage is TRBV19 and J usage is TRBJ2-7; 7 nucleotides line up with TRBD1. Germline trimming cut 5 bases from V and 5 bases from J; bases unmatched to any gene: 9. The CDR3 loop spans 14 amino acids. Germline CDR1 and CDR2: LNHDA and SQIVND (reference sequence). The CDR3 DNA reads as TGTGCCAGTAGTTTAAGAGACAGGGCCCACGAGCAGTACTTC. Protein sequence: CASSLRDRAHEQYF. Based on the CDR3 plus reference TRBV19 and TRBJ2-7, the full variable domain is DGGITQSPKYLFRKEGQNVTLSCEQNLNHDAMYWYRQDPGQGLRLIYYSQIVNDFQKGDIAEGYSVSREKKESFPLTVTSAQKNPTAFYLCASSLRDRAHEQYFGPGTRLTVT.

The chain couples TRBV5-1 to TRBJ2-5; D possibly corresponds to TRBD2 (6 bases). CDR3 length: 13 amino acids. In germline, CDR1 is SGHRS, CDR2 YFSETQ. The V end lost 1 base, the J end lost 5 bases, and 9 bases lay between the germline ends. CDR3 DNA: TGCGCCAGCAGCTTGAATCGGGAGGAGACCCAGTACTTC. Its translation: CASSLNREETQYF. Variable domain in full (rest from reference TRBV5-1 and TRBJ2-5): KAGVTQTPRYLIKTRGQQVTLSCSPISGHRSVSWYQQTPGQGLQFLFEYFSETQRNKGNFPGRFSGRQFSNSRSEMNVSTLELGDSALYLCASSLNREETQYFGPGTRLLVL.

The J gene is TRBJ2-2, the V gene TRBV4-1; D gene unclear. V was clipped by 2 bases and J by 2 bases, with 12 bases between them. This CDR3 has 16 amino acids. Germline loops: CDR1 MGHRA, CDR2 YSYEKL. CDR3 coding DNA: TGCGCCAGCAGCCAATCCAACGCTGCCAACACCGGGGAGCTGTTTTTT. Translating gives CASSQSNAANTGELFF.

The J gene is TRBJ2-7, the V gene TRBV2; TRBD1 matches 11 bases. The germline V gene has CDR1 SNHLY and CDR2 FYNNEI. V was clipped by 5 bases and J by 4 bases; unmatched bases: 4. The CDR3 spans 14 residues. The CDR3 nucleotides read TGTGCCAGCAGTACCGGGGACAGGGGGTACGAGCAGTACTTC. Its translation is CASSTGDRGYEQYF.

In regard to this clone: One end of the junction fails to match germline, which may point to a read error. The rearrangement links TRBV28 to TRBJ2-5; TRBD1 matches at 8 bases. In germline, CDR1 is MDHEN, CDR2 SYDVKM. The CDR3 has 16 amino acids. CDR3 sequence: CASRNPGGANQGTQYF. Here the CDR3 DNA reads TGTGCCAGCAGAAACCCAGGGGGCGCGAATCAAGGGACCCAGTACTTC.

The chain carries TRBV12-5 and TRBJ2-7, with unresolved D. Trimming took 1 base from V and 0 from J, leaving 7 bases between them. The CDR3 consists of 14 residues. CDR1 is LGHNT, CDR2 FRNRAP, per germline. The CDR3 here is CASGLGRISYEQYF. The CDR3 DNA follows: TGTGCTAGTGGTTTGGGCCGGATCTCCTACGAGCAGTACTTC.